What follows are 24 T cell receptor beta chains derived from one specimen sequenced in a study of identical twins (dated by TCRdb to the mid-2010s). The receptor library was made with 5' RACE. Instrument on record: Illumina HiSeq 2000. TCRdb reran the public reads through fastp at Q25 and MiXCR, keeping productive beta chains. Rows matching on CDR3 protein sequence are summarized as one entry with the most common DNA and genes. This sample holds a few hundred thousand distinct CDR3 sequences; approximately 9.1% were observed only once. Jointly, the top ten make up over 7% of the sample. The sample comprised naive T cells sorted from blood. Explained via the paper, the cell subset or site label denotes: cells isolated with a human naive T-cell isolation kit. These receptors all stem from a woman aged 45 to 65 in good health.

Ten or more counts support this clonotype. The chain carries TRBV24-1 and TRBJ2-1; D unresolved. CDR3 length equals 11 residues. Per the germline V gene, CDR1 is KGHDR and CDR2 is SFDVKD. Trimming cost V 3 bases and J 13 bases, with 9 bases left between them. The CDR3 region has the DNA TGTGCCACCAGTGATCTAGGTCGCCAGTTCTTC. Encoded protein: CATSDLGRQFF.

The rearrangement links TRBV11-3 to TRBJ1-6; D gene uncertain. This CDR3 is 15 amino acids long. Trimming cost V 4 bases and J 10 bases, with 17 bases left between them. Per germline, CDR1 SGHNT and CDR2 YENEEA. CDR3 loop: CASSSYFRGVSPLHF. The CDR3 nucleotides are TGTGCCAGCAGCTCATATTTCAGAGGAGTGTCACCCCTCCACTTT.

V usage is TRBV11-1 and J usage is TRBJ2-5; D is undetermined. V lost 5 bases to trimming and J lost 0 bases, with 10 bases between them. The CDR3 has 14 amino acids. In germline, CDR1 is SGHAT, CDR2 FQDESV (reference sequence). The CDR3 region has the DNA TGTGCCAGCAGCACCGATACGTACCAAGAGACCCAGTACTTC. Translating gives CASSTDTYQETQYF.

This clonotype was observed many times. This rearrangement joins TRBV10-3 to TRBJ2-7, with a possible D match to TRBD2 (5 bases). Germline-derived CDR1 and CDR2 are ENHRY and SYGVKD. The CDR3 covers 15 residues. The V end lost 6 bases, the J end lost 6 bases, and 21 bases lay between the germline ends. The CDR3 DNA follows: TGTGCCATCAGCCTACCGACTAAAGGTCGTGGCGAGCAGTACGTC. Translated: CAISLPTKGRGEQYV.

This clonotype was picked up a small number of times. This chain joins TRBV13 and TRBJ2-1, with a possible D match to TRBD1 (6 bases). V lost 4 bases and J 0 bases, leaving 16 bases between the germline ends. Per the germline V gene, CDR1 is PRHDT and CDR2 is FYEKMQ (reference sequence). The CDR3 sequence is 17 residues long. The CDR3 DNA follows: TGTGCCAGCAGCTCCAGGGGTGGGTCGAGCTCCTACAATGAGCAGTTCTTC. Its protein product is CASSSRGGSSSYNEQFF.

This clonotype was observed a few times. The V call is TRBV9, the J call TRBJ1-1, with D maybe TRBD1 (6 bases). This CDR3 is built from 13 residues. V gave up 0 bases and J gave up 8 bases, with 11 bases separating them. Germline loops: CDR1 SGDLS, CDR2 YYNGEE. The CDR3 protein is CASSVVLTGEAFF. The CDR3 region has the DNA TGTGCCAGCAGCGTAGTCCTAACAGGGGAAGCTTTCTTT.

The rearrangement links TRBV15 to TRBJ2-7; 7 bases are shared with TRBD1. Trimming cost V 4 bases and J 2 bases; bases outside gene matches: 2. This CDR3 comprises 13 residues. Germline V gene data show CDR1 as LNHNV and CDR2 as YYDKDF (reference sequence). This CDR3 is CATSKGTAYEQYF. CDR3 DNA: TGTGCCACCAGCAAAGGGACAGCCTACGAGCAGTACTTC.

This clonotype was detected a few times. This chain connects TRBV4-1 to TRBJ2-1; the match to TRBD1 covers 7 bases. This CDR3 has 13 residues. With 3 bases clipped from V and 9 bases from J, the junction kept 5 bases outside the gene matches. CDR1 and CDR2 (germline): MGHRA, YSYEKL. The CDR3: CASSQSTGVEQFF. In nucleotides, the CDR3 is TGCGCCAGCAGCCAGTCCACAGGGGTTGAGCAGTTCTTC.

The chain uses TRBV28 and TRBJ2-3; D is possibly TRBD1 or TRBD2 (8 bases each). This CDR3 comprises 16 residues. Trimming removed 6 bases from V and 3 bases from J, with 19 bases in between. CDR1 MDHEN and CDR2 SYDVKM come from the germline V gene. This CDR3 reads CASSPRGPSGTDTQYF. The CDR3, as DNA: TGTGCCAGCAGCCCCAGGGGGCCTAGCGGGACAGATACGCAGTATTTT.

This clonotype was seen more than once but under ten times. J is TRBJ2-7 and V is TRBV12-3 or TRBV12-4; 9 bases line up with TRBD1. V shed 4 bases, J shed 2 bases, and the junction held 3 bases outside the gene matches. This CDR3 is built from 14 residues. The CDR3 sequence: CASSSWDRAYEQYF. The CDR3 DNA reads TGTGCCAGCAGTTCCTGGGACAGGGCCTACGAGCAGTACTTC.

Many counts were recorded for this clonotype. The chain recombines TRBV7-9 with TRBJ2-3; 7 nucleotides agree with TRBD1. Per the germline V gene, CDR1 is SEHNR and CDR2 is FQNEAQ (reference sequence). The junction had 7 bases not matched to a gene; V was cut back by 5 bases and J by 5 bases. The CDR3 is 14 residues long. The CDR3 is CASSPTGWGDTQYF. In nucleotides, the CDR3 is TGTGCCAGCAGCCCGACAGGGTGGGGAGATACGCAGTATTTT. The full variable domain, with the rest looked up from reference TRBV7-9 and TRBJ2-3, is DTGVSQNPRHKITKRGQNVTFRCDPISEHNRLYWYRQTLGQGPEFLTYFQNEAQLEKSRLLSDRFSAERPKGSFSTLEIQRTEQGDSAMYLCASSPTGWGDTQYFGPGTRLTVL.

CDR3 nucleotides: TGTGCCAGCAGTTTCACCGCGGGAGGTGGGAATGAGCAGTTCTTC. Translating it yields CASSFTAGGGNEQFF. V gene TRBV12-3 or TRBV12-4 combines with J gene TRBJ2-1; TRBD2 aligns across 8 bases. The V gene end was trimmed by 3 bases and the J gene end by 7 bases; junction bases not matched to a gene: 8. CDR3 length: 15 amino acids.

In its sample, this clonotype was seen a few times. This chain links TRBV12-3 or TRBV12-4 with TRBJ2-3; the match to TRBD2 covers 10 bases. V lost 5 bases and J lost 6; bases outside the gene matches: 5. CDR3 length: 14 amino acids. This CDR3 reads CASSTSGTIDTQYF. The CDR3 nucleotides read TGTGCCAGCAGTACTAGCGGGACGATTGATACGCAGTATTTT.

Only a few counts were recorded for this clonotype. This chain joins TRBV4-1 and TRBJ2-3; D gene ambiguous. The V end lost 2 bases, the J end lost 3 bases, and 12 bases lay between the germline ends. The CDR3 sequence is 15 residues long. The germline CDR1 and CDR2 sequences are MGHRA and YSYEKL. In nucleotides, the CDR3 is TGCGCCAGCAGCCAAACGGCTAGTATGACAGATACGCAGTATTTT. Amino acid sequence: CASSQTASMTDTQYF.

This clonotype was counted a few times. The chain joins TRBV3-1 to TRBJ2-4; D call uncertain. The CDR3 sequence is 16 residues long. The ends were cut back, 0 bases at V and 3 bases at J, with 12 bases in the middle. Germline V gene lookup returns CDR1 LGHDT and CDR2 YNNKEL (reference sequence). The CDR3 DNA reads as TGTGCCAGCAGCCAAGATGAGGCACGGAGCAAAAACATTCAGTACTTC. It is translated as CASSQDEARSKNIQYF.

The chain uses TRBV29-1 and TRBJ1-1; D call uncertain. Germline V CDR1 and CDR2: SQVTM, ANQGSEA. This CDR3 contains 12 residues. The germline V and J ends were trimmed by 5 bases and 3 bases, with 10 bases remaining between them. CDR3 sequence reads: CSVLRPDTEAFF. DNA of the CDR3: TGCAGCGTTTTGCGGCCCGACACTGAAGCTTTCTTT.

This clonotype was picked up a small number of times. The CDR3 DNA is TGCGCCAGCAGCTCCGGGACAAACCTCAATGAGCAGTTCTTC. It is translated as CASSSGTNLNEQFF. The V gene is TRBV5-1, the J gene TRBJ2-1; D is perhaps TRBD1 (6 bases). The CDR3 is 14 residues long. Trimming removed 3 bases from V and 6 bases from J, with 13 bases in between. Looked up from germline, CDR1 is SGHRS and CDR2 is YFSETQ.

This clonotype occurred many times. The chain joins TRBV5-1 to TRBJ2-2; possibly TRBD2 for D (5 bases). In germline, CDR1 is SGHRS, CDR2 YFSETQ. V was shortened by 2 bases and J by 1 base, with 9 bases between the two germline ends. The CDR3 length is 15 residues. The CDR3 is CASSLGRGNTGELFF. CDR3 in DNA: TGCGCCAGCAGCTTAGGTCGGGGGAACACCGGGGAGCTGTTTTTT.

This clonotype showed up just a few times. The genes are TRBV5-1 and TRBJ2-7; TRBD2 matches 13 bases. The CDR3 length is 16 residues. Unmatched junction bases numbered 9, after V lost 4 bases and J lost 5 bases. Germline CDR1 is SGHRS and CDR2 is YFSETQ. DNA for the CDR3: TGCGCCAGCAGCCCCCTACTAGCGGGAGGGCCCAACGAGCAGTACTTC. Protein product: CASSPLLAGGPNEQYF.

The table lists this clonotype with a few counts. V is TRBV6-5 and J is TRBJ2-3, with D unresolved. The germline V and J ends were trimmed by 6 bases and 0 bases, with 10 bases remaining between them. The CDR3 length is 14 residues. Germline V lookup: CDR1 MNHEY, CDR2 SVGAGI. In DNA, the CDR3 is TGTGCCAGCAGGTGGACGGAAAGCACAGATACGCAGTATTTT. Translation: CASRWTESTDTQYF.

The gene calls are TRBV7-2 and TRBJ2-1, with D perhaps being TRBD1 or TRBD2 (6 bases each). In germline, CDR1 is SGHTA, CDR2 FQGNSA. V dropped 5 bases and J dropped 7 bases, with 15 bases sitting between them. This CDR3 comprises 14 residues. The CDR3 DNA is TGTGCCAGCAGCCAGACTAGAAGGGGGAATGAGCAGTTCTTC. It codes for CASSQTRRGNEQFF.

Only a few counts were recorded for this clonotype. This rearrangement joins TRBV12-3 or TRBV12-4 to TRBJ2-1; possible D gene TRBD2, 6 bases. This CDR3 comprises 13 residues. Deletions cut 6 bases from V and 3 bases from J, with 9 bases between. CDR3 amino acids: CASRVGGYNEQFF. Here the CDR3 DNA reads TGTGCCAGCAGGGTGGGGGGCTACAATGAGCAGTTCTTC.

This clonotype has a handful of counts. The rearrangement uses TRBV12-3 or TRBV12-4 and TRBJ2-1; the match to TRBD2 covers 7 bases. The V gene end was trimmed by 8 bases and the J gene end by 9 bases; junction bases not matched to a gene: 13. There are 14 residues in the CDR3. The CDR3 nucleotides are TGTGCCAGCTCAATGGTGCGGGAGTTAACTGAGCAGTTCTTC. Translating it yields CASSMVRELTEQFF.

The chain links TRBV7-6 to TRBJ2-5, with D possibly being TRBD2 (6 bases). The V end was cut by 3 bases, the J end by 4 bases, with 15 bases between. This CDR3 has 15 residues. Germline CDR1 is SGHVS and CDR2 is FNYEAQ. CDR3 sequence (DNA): TGTGCCAGCAGCTTTGGCATCGGGAGTGGAGAGACCCAGTACTTC. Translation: CASSFGIGSGETQYF.